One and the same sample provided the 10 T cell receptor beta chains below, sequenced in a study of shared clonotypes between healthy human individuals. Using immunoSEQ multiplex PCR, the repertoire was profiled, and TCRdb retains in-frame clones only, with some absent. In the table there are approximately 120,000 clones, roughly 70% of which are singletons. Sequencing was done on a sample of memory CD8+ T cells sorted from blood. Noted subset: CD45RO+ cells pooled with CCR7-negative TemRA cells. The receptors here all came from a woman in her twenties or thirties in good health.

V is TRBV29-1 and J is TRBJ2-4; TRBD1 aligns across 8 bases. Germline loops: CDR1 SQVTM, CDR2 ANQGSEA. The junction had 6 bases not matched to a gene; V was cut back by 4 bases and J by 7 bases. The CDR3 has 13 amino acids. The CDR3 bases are TGCAGCGTTGCACCTCAGGGGGCGAACATTCAGTACTTC. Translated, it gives CSVAPQGANIQYF.

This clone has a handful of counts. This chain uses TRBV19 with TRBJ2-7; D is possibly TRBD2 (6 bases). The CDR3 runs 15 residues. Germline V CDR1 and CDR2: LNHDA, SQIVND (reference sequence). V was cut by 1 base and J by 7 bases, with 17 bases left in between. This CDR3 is CASSIATSLPGEQYF. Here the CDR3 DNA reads TGTGCCAGTAGTATAGCTACTAGCCTACCCGGGGAGCAGTACTTC. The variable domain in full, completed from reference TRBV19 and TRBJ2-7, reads DGGITQSPKYLFRKEGQNVTLSCEQNLNHDAMYWYRQDPGQGLRLIYYSQIVNDFQKGDIAEGYSVSREKKESFPLTVTSAQKNPTAFYLCASSIATSLPGEQYFGPGTRLTVT.

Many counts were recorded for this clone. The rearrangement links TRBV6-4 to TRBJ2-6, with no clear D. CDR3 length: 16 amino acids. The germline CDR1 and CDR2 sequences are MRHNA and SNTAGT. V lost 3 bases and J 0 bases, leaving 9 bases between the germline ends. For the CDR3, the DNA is TGTGCCAGCAGTGAGGGTCGTAGCTCTGGGGCCAACGTCCTGACTTTC. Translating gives CASSEGRSSGANVLTF.

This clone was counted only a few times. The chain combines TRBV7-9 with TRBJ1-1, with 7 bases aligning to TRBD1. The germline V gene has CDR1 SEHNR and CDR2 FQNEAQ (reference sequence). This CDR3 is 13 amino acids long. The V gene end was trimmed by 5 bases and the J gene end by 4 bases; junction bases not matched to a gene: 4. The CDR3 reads CASSPTGFTEAFF. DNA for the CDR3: TGTGCCAGCAGCCCGACAGGGTTCACTGAAGCTTTCTTT.

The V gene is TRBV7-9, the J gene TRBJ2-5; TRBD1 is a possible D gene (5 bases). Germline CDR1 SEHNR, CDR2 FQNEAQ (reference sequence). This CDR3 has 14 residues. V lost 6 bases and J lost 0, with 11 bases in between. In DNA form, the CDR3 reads TGTGCCAGCAGGTTAAGGGGTGACCAAGAGACCCAGTACTTC. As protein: CASRLRGDQETQYF. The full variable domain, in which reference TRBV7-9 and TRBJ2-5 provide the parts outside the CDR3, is DTGVSQNPRHKITKRGQNVTFRCDPISEHNRLYWYRQTLGQGPEFLTYFQNEAQLEKSRLLSDRFSAERPKGSFSTLEIQRTEQGDSAMYLCASRLRGDQETQYFGPGTRLLVL.

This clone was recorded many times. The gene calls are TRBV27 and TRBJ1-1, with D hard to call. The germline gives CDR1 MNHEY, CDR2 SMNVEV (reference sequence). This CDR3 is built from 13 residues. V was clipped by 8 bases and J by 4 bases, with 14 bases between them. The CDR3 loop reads CASSAGISTEAFF. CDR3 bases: TGTGCCAGCTCGGCGGGGATAAGCACTGAAGCTTTCTTT.

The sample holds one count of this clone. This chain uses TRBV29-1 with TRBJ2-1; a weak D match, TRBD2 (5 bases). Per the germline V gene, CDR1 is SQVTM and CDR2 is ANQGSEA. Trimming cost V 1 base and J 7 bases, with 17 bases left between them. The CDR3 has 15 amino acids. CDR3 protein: CSVEGGRVRGNEQFF. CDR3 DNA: TGCAGCGTTGAAGGCGGACGGGTACGGGGAAATGAGCAGTTCTTC.

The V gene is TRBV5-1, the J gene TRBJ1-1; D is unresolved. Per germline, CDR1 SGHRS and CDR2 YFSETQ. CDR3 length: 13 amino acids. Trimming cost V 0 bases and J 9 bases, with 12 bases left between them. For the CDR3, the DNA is TGCGCCAGCAGCTTGGGCGACTCTACCCAAGCTTTCTTT. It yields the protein CASSLGDSTQAFF.

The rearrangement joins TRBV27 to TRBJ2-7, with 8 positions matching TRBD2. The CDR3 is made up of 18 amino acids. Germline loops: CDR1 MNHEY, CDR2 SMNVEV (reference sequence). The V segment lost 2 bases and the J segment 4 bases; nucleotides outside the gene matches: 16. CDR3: CASSLRLGGLGSKYEQYF. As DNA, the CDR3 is TGTGCCAGCAGTTTAAGGCTAGGGGGACTAGGAAGTAAGTACGAGCAGTACTTC.

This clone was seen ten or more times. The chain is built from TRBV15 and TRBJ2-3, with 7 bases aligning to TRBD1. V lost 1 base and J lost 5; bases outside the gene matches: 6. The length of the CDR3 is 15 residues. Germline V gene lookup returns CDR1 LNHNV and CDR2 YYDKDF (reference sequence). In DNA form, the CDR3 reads TGTGCCACCAGCAGAGCGCGGCAGGGGGTAGATACGCAGTATTTT. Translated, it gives CATSRARQGVDTQYF.